This T cell receptor beta chain was identified during a study of T cell clonality in common variable immunodeficiency. TCRdb's copy holds only in-frame clones and misses some; the assay was immunoSEQ multiplex PCR. This sample comprises 25,000 or so clones, none seen once only. Germline lookup yields CDR1 DFQATT and CDR2 SNEGSKA (reference sequence). This CDR3 region has 14 residues. Unmatched junction bases numbered 8, after V lost 5 bases and J lost 7 bases. The study's findings and limits: Patient heterogeneity in the CVID cohort limited correlations between repertoire features and clinical complications. In common variable immunodeficiency, TCR beta chains reportedly carried fewer deletions and N-nucleotide insertions.

With respect to this clone: Its antigen remains unknown. The read halts 3 residues ahead of the CDR3 end, with the missing end drawn from the germline J gene.

Of CVID subjects, about 15 were female and 29 male, mean age roughly 37. Heparinized whole blood, roughly 5 to 8 ml, came from each donor. The sequenced sample was peripheral blood mononuclear cells. The receptor was derived from a human donor with common variable immunodeficiency. J is TRBJ2-1 and V is TRBV20-1; TRBD2 matches 10 bases. CDR3 DNA, as far as it was read: TGCAGTGCTCCAAGCGGGAGGGCCAGGAATGAG. It is translated as CSAPSGRARNE. The whole CDR3 protein is CSAPSGRARNEQFF.